These 21 T cell receptor beta chains came from one sample sequenced in a study of T cells in Graves' hyperthyroidism and ophthalmopathy. Amplified regions were TCR beta CDR3 sequences from RNA transcripts. First-round RT-PCR with HTBI primers amplified the TCR CDR3 region. One entry per CDR3 protein, called by TCRdb with MiXCR from the multiplex PCR reads. The sample has approximately 430,000 distinct CDR3 sequences, roughly 15% seen once. The source material was blood. The receptors derive from a man aged 18 to 35 with Graves' ophthalmopathy.

At least ten counts were recorded for this clonotype. The chain recombines TRBV7-6 with TRBJ2-7; D is uncertain. The V gene lost 8 bases and the J gene lost 0 bases, with 5 bases spanning the gap. CDR1 and CDR2 (germline): SGHVS, FNYEAQ. The CDR3 is made up of 11 amino acids. The CDR3 DNA follows: TGTGCCAGCCCCGCCTCCTACGAGCAGTACTTC. It yields the protein CASPASYEQYF. The entire variable domain, with the rest obtained from reference TRBV7-6 and TRBJ2-7, is as follows: GAGVSQSPRYKVTKRGQDVALRCDPISGHVSLYWYRQALGQGPEFLTYFNYEAQQDKSGLPNDRFSAERPEGSISTLTIQRTEQRDSAMYRCASPASYEQYFGPGTRLTVT.

V usage is TRBV2 and J usage is TRBJ2-1; 9 bases fit TRBD1. The trim removed 6 bases at V and 0 bases at J, leaving 9 bases unmatched. This CDR3 region has 17 residues. CDR1 is SNHLY and CDR2 is FYNNEI in the germline V gene. CDR3 nucleotide sequence: TGTGCCAGCAGAAGAACCGGGACAGGGAGCTCCTACAATGAGCAGTTCTTC. Translated: CASRRTGTGSSYNEQFF.

This clonotype was picked up many times. This chain connects TRBV29-1 to TRBJ1-1; a weak D match, TRBD1 (6 bases). This CDR3 spans 13 amino acids. The ends were cut back, 7 bases at V and 4 bases at J, with 16 bases in the middle. Per the germline V gene, CDR1 is SQVTM and CDR2 is ANQGSEA. Here the CDR3 reads CSARGQESTEAFF. CDR3 nucleotides: TGCAGCGCCAGGGGACAAGAAAGCACTGAAGCTTTCTTT.

This clonotype was observed a handful of times. The gene calls are TRBV9 and TRBJ2-2; D not resolved. The CDR3 contains 16 residues. The V gene lost 1 base and the J gene lost 0 bases, with 10 bases spanning the gap. Germline V gene data show CDR1 as SGDLS and CDR2 as YYNGEE. The CDR3 loop reads CASSVLGRANTGELFF. Here the CDR3 DNA reads TGTGCCAGCAGCGTACTGGGCAGAGCGAACACCGGGGAGCTGTTTTTT. The whole variable domain, filled in from reference TRBV9 and TRBJ2-2, reads DSGVTQTPKHLITATGQRVTLRCSPRSGDLSVYWYQQSLDQGLQFLIQYYNGEERAKGNILERFSAQQFPDLHSELNLSSLELGDSALYFCASSVLGRANTGELFFGEGSRLTVL.

The count of this clonotype is one. This sequence joins TRBV6-2 or TRBV6-3 and TRBJ2-5; either TRBD1 or TRBD2 may supply D (6 bases each). CDR3 length equals 15 residues. V gave up 6 bases and J gave up 5 bases, with 19 bases separating them. Germline V gene lookup returns CDR1 MNHEY and CDR2 SVGEGT. The CDR3 protein is CASSSSGARGETQYF. Here the CDR3 DNA reads TGTGCCAGCAGCTCGTCGGGGGCTCGAGGGGAGACCCAGTACTTC.

The chain joins TRBV30 to TRBJ2-2, with TRBD2 matching over 9 bases. Germline assignment: CDR1 GTSNPN and CDR2 SVGIG (reference sequence). CDR3 length: 19 amino acids. J lost 2 bases, V lost 2 bases, and 15 bases had no gene match. This chain's CDR3 is CAWSFLQTSGWGNTGELFF. In nucleotides, the CDR3 is TGTGCCTGGAGTTTCCTCCAAACTAGCGGGTGGGGAAACACCGGGGAGCTGTTTTTT.

The chain couples TRBV7-2 to TRBJ2-5, with 7 nucleotides matching TRBD1. This CDR3 comprises 15 residues. The germline CDR1 and CDR2 sequences are SGHTA and FQGNSA. Trimming at V came to 3 bases and at J to 6 bases, leaving 10 bases not matched to a gene. CDR3: CASSFGDRAMQTQYF. CDR3 coding DNA: TGTGCCAGCAGCTTCGGCGACAGGGCGATGCAGACCCAGTACTTC.

This clonotype was observed at least ten times. The rearrangement joins TRBV30 to TRBJ1-1, with a weak D call TRBD1 (6 bases). V was trimmed by 3 bases and J by 2 bases, leaving 13 bases between them. This CDR3 is built from 14 residues. Germline V gives CDR1 GTSNPN, CDR2 SVGIG (reference sequence). This CDR3 reads CAWRPTGFNTEAFF. CDR3 sequence (DNA): TGTGCCTGGAGACCCACAGGGTTTAACACTGAAGCTTTCTTT.

In its sample, this clonotype was seen many times. The chain carries TRBV6-1 and TRBJ2-7; 9 nucleotides line up with TRBD1. Looked up from germline, CDR1 is MNHNS and CDR2 is SASEGT. J lost 3 bases, V lost 5 bases, and 5 bases had no gene match. The CDR3 consists of 14 residues. Written as DNA, the CDR3 is TGTGCCAGCAGTACAGGGGGCATCTTCTACGAGCAGTACTTC. This gives the protein CASSTGGIFYEQYF.

This clonotype was observed many times. The chain carries TRBV20-1 and TRBJ2-7, with D tentatively TRBD1 or TRBD2 (5 bases each). The CDR3 covers 15 residues. Trimming removed 0 bases at V and 0 bases at J, with 12 bases between. Germline values: CDR1 DFQATT, CDR2 SNEGSKA (reference sequence). CDR3: CSARETGRSSYEQYF. Here the CDR3 DNA reads TGCAGTGCTAGAGAGACGGGGCGAAGCTCCTACGAGCAGTACTTC.

V is TRBV6-4 and J is TRBJ2-1; TRBD2 matches 14 bases. Germline CDR1 and CDR2: MRHNA and SNTAGT. V gave up 2 bases and J gave up 7 bases; unmatched junction bases: 4. The length of the CDR3 is 16 residues. The chain's CDR3 is CASSDPTSGRGNEQFF. The DNA for the CDR3 is TGTGCCAGCAGTGACCCGACTAGCGGGAGGGGGAATGAGCAGTTCTTC.

This clonotype was counted at least ten times. The chain employs TRBV20-1 and TRBJ2-7; D unclear. Per the germline V gene, CDR1 is DFQATT and CDR2 is SNEGSKA (reference sequence). This CDR3 is built from 13 residues. The V and J ends lost 3 bases and 0 bases respectively, with 9 bases between them. CDR3 nucleotide sequence: TGCAGTGCTAGTGGATCCAGCTCCTACGAGCAGTACTTC. Translating gives CSASGSSSYEQYF.

This clonotype was counted between two and nine times. The chain has TRBV5-6 and TRBJ1-1; D remains ambiguous. The CDR3 contains 14 residues. Germline CDR1 and CDR2: SGHDT and YYEEEE. The germline V and J ends were trimmed by 2 bases and 8 bases, with 16 bases remaining between them. Here the CDR3 reads CASSFQGPGPEAFF. The CDR3, as DNA: TGTGCCAGCAGCTTTCAAGGCCCTGGGCCAGAAGCTTTCTTT.

This clonotype was found many times. The V call is TRBV27, the J call TRBJ2-5; weak D call: TRBD1 (7 bases). V was cut by 3 bases and J by 9 bases, with 32 bases left in between. Germline values: CDR1 MNHEY, CDR2 SMNVEV (reference sequence). The CDR3 has 19 amino acids. This CDR3 reads CASSFRGTPGQLTWAAQYF. CDR3 nucleotides: TGTGCCAGCAGTTTTCGGGGGACTCCGGGACAGCTGACTTGGGCGGCCCAGTACTTC.

This clonotype was observed many times. This chain uses TRBV3-1 with TRBJ2-3; no clear D gene. Germline CDR1 and CDR2: LGHDT and YNNKEL (reference sequence). This CDR3 is 14 amino acids long. Between the trimmed V and J ends, which lost 0 bases and 2 bases, there was a span of 6 bases. CDR3 DNA: TGTGCCAGCAGCCAAGATAGGGACACAGATACGCAGTATTTT. It translates to CASSQDRDTDTQYF.

This clonotype was seen many times. A read error may produce the germline difference seen at one junction end. The CDR3: CASSGLAGATSDQPQHF. CDR3 DNA sequence: TGTGCCAGCAGTGGGCTTGCTGGTGCCACTAGCGATCAGCCCCAGCATTTT. The chain carries TRBV28 and TRBJ1-5; unclear D gene. The CDR3 loop spans 17 amino acids. The germline gives CDR1 MDHEN, CDR2 SYDVKM.

In this sample, this clonotype turned up many times. V is TRBV18 and J is TRBJ2-7; D unresolved. The CDR3 is 14 amino acids. Trimming left V 3 bases short and J 2 bases short, with 11 bases between. The germline CDR1 and CDR2 sequences are KGHSH and LQKENI. CDR3 nucleotides: TGTGCCAGCTCACCGGAGACAAATGCCTACGAGCAGTACTTC. Protein sequence: CASSPETNAYEQYF.

The table lists this clonotype with many counts. The gene calls are TRBV20-1 and TRBJ2-1; no clear D. V lost 3 bases and J 3 bases, leaving 6 bases between the germline ends. Germline lookup yields CDR1 DFQATT and CDR2 SNEGSKA (reference sequence). The CDR3 has 12 amino acids. CDR3 bases: TGCAGTGCTAGGCCCGACTACAATGAGCAGTTCTTC. As protein: CSARPDYNEQFF.

Comments on this clonotype: The junction and the germline gene differ at one end; a read error may be behind it. The gene calls are TRBV4-1 and TRBJ1-3; weak D call: TRBD1 (5 bases). This CDR3 is built from 15 residues. From germline, CDR1 is MGHRA and CDR2 YSYEKL. This CDR3 reads CAGSQPREPGNTIYF. CDR3 coding DNA: TGCGCCGGCAGCCAACCCAGGGAACCTGGAAACACCATATATTTT.

The chain has TRBV7-9 and TRBJ2-1; tentatively, D is TRBD2 (5 bases). CDR1 and CDR2 from the germline V gene are SEHNR and FQNEAQ (reference sequence). V dropped 5 bases and J dropped 6 bases, with 20 bases sitting between them. The CDR3 totals 16 residues. CDR3 sequence: CASSLPGFEATNEQFF. The CDR3 DNA reads TGTGCCAGCAGCCTCCCGGGATTCGAGGCCACCAATGAGCAGTTCTTC. Full variable domain (missing parts from reference TRBV7-9 and TRBJ2-1): DTGVSQNPRHKITKRGQNVTFRCDPISEHNRLYWYRQTLGQGPEFLTYFQNEAQLEKSRLLSDRFSAERPKGSFSTLEIQRTEQGDSAMYLCASSLPGFEATNEQFFGPGTRLTVL.

This clonotype was detected only once. The V gene is TRBV6-1, the J gene TRBJ1-5; D call uncertain. Trimming removed 3 bases from V and 0 bases from J, with 3 bases in between. The CDR3 is made up of 13 amino acids. Germline V CDR1 and CDR2: MNHNS, SASEGT. The CDR3 sequence is CASSDRSNQPQHF. The CDR3, as DNA: TGTGCCAGCAGTGATCGTAGCAATCAGCCCCAGCATTTT.